This entry lists 27 T cell receptor beta chains sequenced from one sample in a study of technical replicates of blood from several donors. Data came from immunoSEQ multiplex PCR; TCRdb stores just in-frame clones and leaves some out. This table holds tens of thousands of clones, nearly 98% found once. Material for sequencing was T cells isolated from PBMCs. Every receptor here comes from a human donor in good health.

CDR3 in DNA: TGTGCCAGTAGTACGCCGGAGGGGACTGAAGCTTTCTTT. It translates to CASSTPEGTEAFF. The chain recombines TRBV19 with TRBJ1-1; a weak D match, TRBD1 (5 bases). The CDR3 spans 13 residues. The germline V gene has CDR1 LNHDA and CDR2 SQIVND (reference sequence). V was cut by 4 bases and J by 5 bases, with 11 bases left in between.

The count of this clone is one. The CDR3 DNA reads as TGCGCCAGCAGTAGTTGGGCCCTCTACAATGAGCAGTTCTTC. Translation gives CASSSWALYNEQFF. This sequence joins TRBV5-1 and TRBJ2-1; D gene unclear. This CDR3 region has 14 residues. Between the trimmed V and J ends, which lost 5 bases and 3 bases, there was a span of 12 bases. Germline lookup yields CDR1 SGHRS and CDR2 YFSETQ. The full variable domain, with the rest looked up from reference TRBV5-1 and TRBJ2-1, is KAGVTQTPRYLIKTRGQQVTLSCSPISGHRSVSWYQQTPGQGLQFLFEYFSETQRNKGNFPGRFSGRQFSNSRSEMNVSTLELGDSALYLCASSSWALYNEQFFGPGTRLTVL.

The V gene is TRBV20-1, the J gene TRBJ2-1; 8 bases fit TRBD2. CDR3 length: 11 residues. The germline CDR1 and CDR2 sequences are DFQATT and SNEGSKA (reference sequence). The CDR3, as DNA: TGCAGACTAGCGGCCGGGAGGGAGCAGTTCTTC. It encodes CRLAAGREQFF.

The chain links TRBV5-1 to TRBJ2-7; D is possibly TRBD1 (5 bases). This CDR3 is built from 14 residues. Germline V gives CDR1 SGHRS, CDR2 YFSETQ. V was cut by 3 bases and J by 4 bases, with 14 bases left in between. The CDR3 spells CASSSTVPGYEQYF. The DNA for the CDR3 is TGCGCCAGCAGCTCCACCGTCCCAGGGTACGAGCAGTACTTC.

The V and J genes are TRBV9 and TRBJ1-6; D unresolved. Germline assignment: CDR1 SGDLS and CDR2 YYNGEE. This CDR3 is 13 amino acids long. Between the trimmed V and J ends, which lost 0 bases and 7 bases, there was a span of 5 bases. The CDR3 DNA is TGTGCCAGCAGCGTAGACGGGAATTCACCCCTCCACTTT. Protein: CASSVDGNSPLHF.

This sequence joins TRBV7-9 and TRBJ1-4; D is perhaps TRBD1 (5 bases). Germline V CDR1 and CDR2: SEHNR, FQNEAQ (reference sequence). V was trimmed by 5 bases and J by 8 bases, leaving 9 bases between them. The CDR3 covers 12 residues. As DNA, the CDR3 is TGTGCCAGCAGCCCGGGGGAAGAAAAACTGTTTTTT. Its protein is CASSPGEEKLFF.

This chain uses TRBV6-4 with TRBJ1-3; TRBD1 matches 8 bases. J lost 8 bases, V lost 6 bases, and 6 bases had no gene match. The CDR3 is 13 amino acids. Germline V gene data show CDR1 as MRHNA and CDR2 as SNTAGT. The CDR3 DNA sequence: TGTGCCAGCAGCCCGGACAGGGAGGACACCATATATTTT. It specifies CASSPDREDTIYF.

The rearrangement links TRBV18 to TRBJ1-1; 9 positions match TRBD1. Per the germline V gene, CDR1 is KGHSH and CDR2 is LQKENI. The CDR3 is made up of 15 amino acids. The junction had 4 bases not matched to a gene; V was cut back by 3 bases and J by 2 bases. CDR3 in DNA: TGTGCCAGCTCACCCATACAGGGGGCCAACACTGAAGCTTTCTTT. It translates to CASSPIQGANTEAFF.

This rearrangement joins TRBV15 to TRBJ1-5; the D gene is possibly TRBD1 (6 bases). Deletions cut 3 bases from V and 4 bases from J, with 10 bases between. The CDR3 extends over 14 amino acids. From germline, CDR1 is LNHNV and CDR2 YYDKDF (reference sequence). Written as DNA, the CDR3 is TGTGCCACCAGCAGGGACAGCCCGAATCAGCCCCAGCATTTT. Translating gives CATSRDSPNQPQHF.

The J gene is TRBJ1-5, the V gene TRBV6-5; 10 nucleotides line up with TRBD1. With V trimmed by 6 bases and J by 4 bases, 3 bases remained unmatched. The CDR3 covers 14 residues. Germline-derived CDR1 and CDR2 are MNHEY and SVGAGI. CDR3 amino acids: CASSRTGGNQPQHF. The CDR3 DNA is TGTGCCAGCAGCCGGACAGGGGGAAATCAGCCCCAGCATTTT.

V and J are TRBV4-1 and TRBJ2-1; 7 positions match TRBD1. V trimming: 0 bases; J trimming: 3 bases; junction bases outside the gene matches: 5. CDR1 and CDR2 from the germline V gene are MGHRA and YSYEKL. CDR3 length equals 16 residues. This CDR3 is CASSQDGTAVYNEQFF. CDR3 nucleotides: TGCGCCAGCAGCCAAGACGGGACAGCGGTCTACAATGAGCAGTTCTTC.

The chain is built from TRBV4-1 and TRBJ2-7, with 7 bases matching TRBD1. The CDR3 consists of 13 residues. Looked up from germline, CDR1 is MGHRA and CDR2 is YSYEKL. J lost 6 bases, V lost 2 bases, and 4 bases had no gene match. CDR3 region: CASSQSDRREQYF. The CDR3 DNA sequence: TGCGCCAGCAGCCAATCGGACAGGCGCGAGCAGTACTTC.

The rearrangement joins TRBV13 to TRBJ2-7; D gene ambiguous. V shed 0 bases and J shed 5 bases, with 5 bases lying between them. CDR1 and CDR2 from the germline V gene are PRHDT and FYEKMQ (reference sequence). The CDR3 sequence is 12 residues long. The CDR3 protein is CASSLGSNEQYF. For the CDR3, the DNA is TGTGCCAGCAGCTTAGGATCCAACGAGCAGTACTTC.

In its sample, this clone was seen once. The rearrangement joins TRBV2 to TRBJ1-1; no reliable D call. Trimming took 6 bases from V and 0 from J, leaving 11 bases between them. This CDR3 region has 14 residues. The germline V gene has CDR1 SNHLY and CDR2 FYNNEI. The DNA for the CDR3 is TGTGCCAGCAGCGAGGGTGTGATGAACACTGAAGCTTTCTTT. It specifies CASSEGVMNTEAFF.

This clone was seen just once. The chain recombines TRBV6-6 with TRBJ2-3, with TRBD2 identical over 7 bases. The V and J ends lost 5 bases and 2 bases, in that order; junction bases with no gene match: 10. Germline loops: CDR1 MNHNY, CDR2 SVGAGI (reference sequence). The CDR3 covers 16 residues. CDR3 amino acids: CASSPFPSGVTDTQYF. For the CDR3, the DNA is TGTGCCAGCAGTCCCTTCCCTAGCGGAGTCACAGATACGCAGTATTTT.

This chain connects TRBV5-1 to TRBJ1-1; D remains ambiguous. Germline V CDR1 and CDR2: SGHRS, YFSETQ. V lost 1 base and J 3 bases, leaving 13 bases between the germline ends. CDR3 length: 15 residues. This CDR3 is CASSLLGRGHTEAFF. The DNA for the CDR3 is TGCGCCAGCAGCTTGTTAGGGCGGGGTCACACTGAAGCTTTCTTT.

The J gene is TRBJ2-3, the V gene TRBV4-1, with D maybe TRBD2 (5 bases). Trimming cost V 4 bases and J 4 bases, with 9 bases left between them. Germline V lookup: CDR1 MGHRA, CDR2 YSYEKL. The CDR3 has 13 residues. The CDR3 coding sequence is TGCGCCAGCAGCCCGCTAGCCGCAGATACGCAGTATTTT. It encodes CASSPLAADTQYF.

The chain joins TRBV6-1 to TRBJ1-2; 9 nucleotides agree with TRBD1. V trimming: 2 bases; J trimming: 5 bases; junction bases outside the gene matches: 6. There are 15 residues in the CDR3. CDR1 MNHNS and CDR2 SASEGT come from the germline V gene. CDR3 bases: TGTGCCAGCAGTGAATATAAGGGACAGGGATATGGCTACACCTTC. Translation gives CASSEYKGQGYGYTF.

This chain joins TRBV4-2 and TRBJ1-1; a weak D match, TRBD1 (6 bases). This CDR3 has 15 amino acids. The germline V and J ends were trimmed by 5 bases and 2 bases, with 15 bases remaining between them. Germline CDR1 LGHNA, CDR2 YNFKEQ. This CDR3 is CASSSAGGANTEAFF. Here the CDR3 DNA reads TGTGCCAGCAGCTCTGCGGGGGGCGCTAACACTGAAGCTTTCTTT.

J is TRBJ2-7 and V is TRBV5-1, with 7 bases aligning to TRBD2. Per the germline V gene, CDR1 is SGHRS and CDR2 is YFSETQ. After removal of 0 bases from V and 0 bases from J, the junction contained 6 bases not matched to a gene. The CDR3 covers 16 residues. The CDR3 loop reads CASSLAQGLSSYEQYF. The CDR3, as DNA: TGCGCCAGCAGCTTGGCCCAGGGACTAAGCTCCTACGAGCAGTACTTC.

The V gene is TRBV15, the J gene TRBJ2-6, with D perhaps matching TRBD1 (6 bases). Germline V gene lookup returns CDR1 LNHNV and CDR2 YYDKDF (reference sequence). The CDR3 is 17 residues long. Trimming pared 3 bases from V and 1 base from J, leaving 13 bases between. The CDR3 DNA reads TGTGCCACCAGCAGCCAACGGACAGCTTCTGGGGCCAACGTCCTGACTTTC. Translating gives CATSSQRTASGANVLTF.

The chain joins TRBV7-9 to TRBJ1-3; D not certain. The CDR3 totals 18 residues. The V end lost 1 base, the J end lost 1 base, and 17 bases lay between the germline ends. Germline-derived CDR1 and CDR2 are SEHNR and FQNEAQ (reference sequence). Here the CDR3 reads CASSLDSTQILSGNTIYF. The CDR3 nucleotides are TGTGCCAGCAGCTTAGATTCGACACAGATCCTATCTGGAAACACCATATATTTT.

This rearrangement joins TRBV9 to TRBJ2-7, with 7 bases matching TRBD1. Germline CDR1 and CDR2: SGDLS and YYNGEE. CDR3 length: 15 amino acids. Losses at the gene ends were 0 bases for V and 2 bases for J; bases not matched to a gene: 5. This CDR3 reads CASSVAQGQPYEQYF. In DNA form, the CDR3 reads TGTGCCAGCAGCGTAGCCCAGGGACAGCCCTACGAGCAGTACTTC.

The chain is built from TRBV29-1 and TRBJ2-1, with 8 bases lining up with TRBD1. Trimming took 5 bases from V and 0 from J; bases not matched to a gene: 3. Germline values: CDR1 SQVTM, CDR2 ANQGSEA. This CDR3 spans 14 amino acids. In DNA form, the CDR3 reads TGCAGCGTTACAGGGGGGCCCTCCTACAATGAGCAGTTCTTC. Translation: CSVTGGPSYNEQFF.

The J gene is TRBJ1-4, the V gene TRBV6-1, with 7 bases matching TRBD1. The CDR3 is made up of 14 amino acids. V shed 5 bases and J 4 bases; nucleotides not matched to a gene: 4. The germline V gene encodes CDR1 MNHNS and CDR2 SASEGT. In nucleotides, the CDR3 is TGTGCCAGCAGTAACAGGGGACGTAATGAAAAACTGTTTTTT. This gives the protein CASSNRGRNEKLFF.

The table lists this clone with a count of one. The chain employs TRBV30 and TRBJ1-2; TRBD1 agrees at 10 bases. The germline V gene encodes CDR1 GTSNPN and CDR2 SVGIG (reference sequence). V dropped 3 bases and J dropped 7; count of bases not matched to a gene: 5. This CDR3 region has 13 residues. CDR3 loop: CAWRRQGAGGYTF. In DNA, the CDR3 is TGTGCCTGGAGGCGACAGGGGGCCGGTGGCTACACCTTC.

The V and J genes are TRBV6-1 and TRBJ1-2; 7 bases line up with TRBD1. CDR1 is MNHNS, CDR2 SASEGT, per germline. J was trimmed by 7 bases and V by 6 bases; bases with no gene match: 8. This CDR3 is built from 13 residues. CDR3 sequence reads: CASRGQHGSGYTF. The CDR3, as DNA: TGTGCCAGCAGGGGACAGCACGGAAGTGGCTACACCTTC.